The next 16 T cell receptor beta chains were all read from a single sample in a study of beta chain features in type 1 diabetes. The whole isolated RNA underwent reverse transcription, so sequencing captured expressed TCRB transcripts. Profiled with immunoSEQ multiplex PCR; TCRdb holds only in-frame clones, not every one. Here the sample spans about 230,000 clones, around 10% being singletons. What was sequenced was naive CD4+ T cells from blood. The receptors derive from a woman aged 18-30 years in good health.

The sample holds a few counts of this clone. The CDR3 here is CASSSEGALLAEAFF. The CDR3 coding sequence is TGTGCCAGCAGTTCGGAGGGGGCGCTTTTGGCTGAAGCTTTCTTT. The chain couples TRBV2 to TRBJ1-1, with TRBD1 matching over 7 bases. J gave up 6 bases and V 5 bases, and 12 bases lay outside the gene matches. Per the germline V gene, CDR1 is SNHLY and CDR2 is FYNNEI. CDR3 length: 15 amino acids.

This clone was counted only a few times. The J gene is TRBJ2-2, the V gene TRBV5-1, with 8 bases fitting TRBD1. V lost 0 bases and J lost 7; bases outside the gene matches: 2. CDR3 length: 14 amino acids. From germline, CDR1 is SGHRS and CDR2 YFSETQ. The CDR3 coding sequence is TGCGCCAGCAGCTTGGAACAGGGGGACGGGGAGCTGTTTTTT. It is translated as CASSLEQGDGELFF.

J is TRBJ2-3 and V is TRBV5-1; a weak D match, TRBD2 (5 bases). V gave up 4 bases and J gave up 0 bases, with 12 bases separating them. Germline CDR1 and CDR2: SGHRS and YFSETQ. The CDR3 runs to 15 residues. The CDR3 protein is CASSPVPGSTDTQYF. DNA for the CDR3: TGCGCCAGCAGCCCCGTTCCGGGGAGCACAGATACGCAGTATTTT.

This clone occurred a few times. V is TRBV14 and J is TRBJ2-2, with 9 nucleotides matching TRBD1. Trimming at V came to 2 bases and at J to 1 base, leaving 2 bases not matched to a gene. Germline assignment: CDR1 SGHDN and CDR2 FVKESK. The CDR3 totals 16 residues. CDR3 protein: CASSQLGQGNTGELFF. The CDR3 DNA sequence: TGTGCCAGCAGCCAACTGGGACAGGGGAACACCGGGGAGCTGTTTTTT. Combining the CDR3 with reference TRBV14 and TRBJ2-2 gives the whole variable domain EAGVTQFPSHSVIEKGQTVTLRCDPISGHDNLYWYRRVMGKEIKFLLHFVKESKQDESGMPNNRFLAERTGGTYSTLKVQPAELEDSGVYFCASSQLGQGNTGELFFGEGSRLTVL.

The sample holds a few counts of this clone. The V gene is TRBV5-5, the J gene TRBJ1-5, with TRBD1 as a possible D gene (5 bases). With 0 bases removed from V and 8 bases from J, the gap between germline ends came to 9 bases. The V gene's germline CDR1 is SGHKS and CDR2 YYEKEE (reference sequence). The CDR3 contains 13 residues. CDR3 DNA: TGTGCCAGCAGCTTGGCCTGGGGGGAGCCCCAGCATTTT. Translated, it gives CASSLAWGEPQHF.

In its sample, this clone was seen a few times. The CDR3 sequence: CASSSEPGQGGEKLFF. CDR3 coding DNA: TGCGCCAGCAGCTCAGAACCGGGACAGGGTGGTGAAAAACTGTTTTTT. V and J are TRBV5-1 and TRBJ1-4; TRBD1 aligns across 9 bases. The CDR3 consists of 16 residues. From germline, CDR1 is SGHRS and CDR2 YFSETQ. Germline trimming cut 3 bases from V and 7 bases from J; bases unmatched to any gene: 10.

This chain connects TRBV4-2 to TRBJ1-4, with D tentatively TRBD1 (6 bases). CDR1 LGHNA and CDR2 YNFKEQ come from the germline V gene. Trimming cost V 2 bases and J 6 bases, with 10 bases left between them. The CDR3 length is 14 residues. The CDR3 DNA reads TGTGCCAGCAGCCAAACAGGGAGCGATGAAAAACTGTTTTTT. It translates to CASSQTGSDEKLFF.

This clone was detected only a few times. The chain joins TRBV18 to TRBJ1-1; possible D gene TRBD1, 6 bases. The CDR3 length is 14 residues. Germline-derived CDR1 and CDR2 are KGHSH and LQKENI. Trimming pared 2 bases from V and 4 bases from J, leaving 11 bases between. The CDR3 DNA reads as TGTGCCAGCTCACCAATAACAGGGACCACTGAAGCTTTCTTT. It is translated as CASSPITGTTEAFF.

This clone turned up a few times. The V call is TRBV7-2, the J call TRBJ1-1; 8 positions agree with TRBD1. V dropped 4 bases and J dropped 6; count of bases not matched to a gene: 1. The CDR3 loop spans 12 amino acids. CDR1 is SGHTA, CDR2 FQGNSA, per germline. For the CDR3, the DNA is TGTGCCAGCAGCTCACAGGGGGCTGAAGCTTTCTTT. Its translation is CASSSQGAEAFF.

The chain joins TRBV15 to TRBJ2-2; 9 bases align to TRBD2. Per germline, CDR1 LNHNV and CDR2 YYDKDF (reference sequence). This CDR3 contains 16 residues. J gave up 3 bases and V 3 bases, and 5 bases lay outside the gene matches. The CDR3 region has the DNA TGTGCCACCAGCAGTGGCGGGAGGGCTTACACCGGGGAGCTGTTTTTT. Protein product: CATSSGGRAYTGELFF.

This clone came up many times. This chain connects TRBV7-9 to TRBJ2-3, with D perhaps matching TRBD2 (5 bases). This CDR3 contains 14 residues. Germline CDR1 is SEHNR and CDR2 is FQNEAQ (reference sequence). The V and J ends lost 2 bases and 2 bases respectively, with 8 bases between them. CDR3 residues: CASSLWEYTDTQYF. The CDR3 nucleotides are TGTGCCAGCAGCTTATGGGAGTACACAGATACGCAGTATTTT. The whole variable domain, filled in from reference TRBV7-9 and TRBJ2-3, reads DTGVSQNPRHKITKRGQNVTFRCDPISEHNRLYWYRQTLGQGPEFLTYFQNEAQLEKSRLLSDRFSAERPKGSFSTLEIQRTEQGDSAMYLCASSLWEYTDTQYFGPGTRLTVL.

V gene TRBV5-6 combines with J gene TRBJ2-1; 12 nucleotides line up with TRBD2. The CDR3 loop spans 15 amino acids. V gave up 2 bases and J gave up 6 bases; unmatched junction bases: 3. From germline, CDR1 is SGHDT and CDR2 YYEEEE. CDR3 DNA sequence: TGTGCCAGCAGCTTCCTGGGACTAGCGGGCAATGAGCAGTTCTTC. Protein product: CASSFLGLAGNEQFF.

The V gene is TRBV10-3, the J gene TRBJ1-2; 9 bases align to TRBD1. Germline-derived CDR1 and CDR2 are ENHRY and SYGVKD. This CDR3 comprises 17 residues. V dropped 6 bases and J dropped 0; count of bases not matched to a gene: 11. CDR3 coding DNA: TGTGCCATCAGCCCGGGACAGGGCCTACAAACTAACTATGGCTACACCTTC. Translated: CAISPGQGLQTNYGYTF.

This clone was counted only a few times. The rearrangement joins TRBV5-8 to TRBJ2-4; 9 bases are a match to TRBD1. The CDR3 is made up of 14 amino acids. V trimming: 6 bases; J trimming: 6 bases; junction bases outside the gene matches: 7. Germline V gene data show CDR1 as SGHTS and CDR2 as YDEGEE. CDR3 protein: CASTADRGRNIQYF. The DNA of the CDR3 is TGTGCCAGCACTGCGGACAGGGGACGAAACATTCAGTACTTC.

This chain uses TRBV5-4 with TRBJ1-1; TRBD1 agrees at 9 bases. J was trimmed by 3 bases and V by 3 bases; bases with no gene match: 9. CDR3 length: 16 residues. Looked up from germline, CDR1 is SGHNT and CDR2 is YYREEE (reference sequence). The CDR3 sequence: CASSSIGQGLHTEAFF. The DNA for the CDR3 is TGTGCCAGCAGCTCCATCGGACAGGGGTTACACACTGAAGCTTTCTTT.

The chain recombines TRBV6-1 with TRBJ1-3; D remains ambiguous. The germline gives CDR1 MNHNS, CDR2 SASEGT. With 8 bases removed from V and 4 bases from J, the gap between germline ends came to 18 bases. The CDR3 runs 15 residues. CDR3 amino acids: CASGPRGVSGNTIYF. In DNA, the CDR3 is TGTGCCAGCGGTCCTCGCGGGGTATCGGGAAACACCATATATTTT.